The next 5 T cell receptor beta chains were all read from a single sample in a study of shared clonotypes between healthy human individuals. The data were produced by immunoSEQ multiplex PCR, yet TCRdb's version contains in-frame clones alone and is incomplete. The sample lists millions of clones, 85% to 95% occurring once. Naive CD8 isolation took CD45RO-negative cells positively selected for CCR7 and excluded terminally differentiated effector memory CD45RA+ cells. Material: naive CD8+ T cells sorted from blood. These TCRs come from a man aged 18-30 years in good health.

The CDR3 DNA reads TGTGCCAGTAGTGTCTCAACTAGCGGGGATTACGAGCAGTACTTC. It codes for CASSVSTSGDYEQYF. The chain employs TRBV19 and TRBJ2-7, with 10 bases that match TRBD2. In germline, CDR1 is LNHDA, CDR2 SQIVND (reference sequence). V lost 5 bases and J lost 4; bases outside the gene matches: 8. This CDR3 spans 15 amino acids.

V is TRBV2 and J is TRBJ2-5; 7 bases line up with TRBD1. CDR1 and CDR2 (germline): SNHLY, FYNNEI. V trimming: 5 bases; J trimming: 4 bases; junction bases outside the gene matches: 4. The CDR3 runs 13 residues. Written as DNA, the CDR3 is TGTGCCAGCAGTCGCGACAGGGCAGAGACCCAGTACTTC. Protein sequence: CASSRDRAETQYF.

Remarks on this clone: Other nucleotide sequences from this sample produce the same CDR3. The chain joins TRBV27 to TRBJ2-3, with D unclear. The V end lost 2 bases, the J end lost 2 bases, and 8 bases lay between the germline ends. The CDR3 has 14 amino acids. From germline, CDR1 is MNHEY and CDR2 SMNVEV (reference sequence). Here the CDR3 DNA reads TGTGCCAGCAGTTTAGCAGGTCTCACAGATACGCAGTATTTT. Translating it yields CASSLAGLTDTQYF.

This clone turned up a few times. The chain combines TRBV5-4 with TRBJ1-2, with 9 positions matching TRBD1. This CDR3 comprises 14 residues. Germline trimming cut 0 bases from V and 5 bases from J; bases unmatched to any gene: 2. Germline lookup yields CDR1 SGHNT and CDR2 YYREEE (reference sequence). This CDR3 is CASSLAGTGYGYTF. For the CDR3, the DNA is TGTGCCAGCAGCTTGGCCGGGACAGGGTATGGCTACACCTTC. Variable domain in full (rest from reference TRBV5-4 and TRBJ1-2): ETGVTQSPTHLIKTRGQQVTLRCSSQSGHNTVSWYQQALGQGPQFIFQYYREEENGRGNFPPRFSGLQFPNYSSELNVNALELDDSALYLCASSLAGTGYGYTFGSGTRLTVV.

Note on this clone: The sample carries other DNA sequences with the same CDR3. The V call is TRBV5-6, the J call TRBJ2-7; 7 bases match TRBD2. This CDR3 has 14 residues. Germline trimming cut 0 bases from V and 3 bases from J; bases unmatched to any gene: 3. Germline V gene data show CDR1 as SGHDT and CDR2 as YYEEEE. CDR3 in amino acids: CASSLAGGYYEQYF. The CDR3 DNA follows: TGTGCCAGCAGCTTGGCCGGGGGGTACTACGAGCAGTACTTC.